These 4 T cell receptor beta chains came from one sample sequenced in a study of control samples from healthy donors and cancer patients. Data came from immunoSEQ multiplex PCR; TCRdb stores just in-frame clones and leaves some out. This table holds 150,000 or so clones, about 90% found once. Sequenced material: blood. These TCRs come from a man aged 25 to 40 in good health.

In nucleotides, the CDR3 is TGTGCCAGCAGCTTACTTTTCCAGCCTAATCAGCCCCAGCATTTT. Residues: CASSLLFQPNQPQHF. This chain joins TRBV7-2 and TRBJ1-5; D call uncertain. Between the trimmed V and J ends, which lost 2 bases and 4 bases, there was a span of 12 bases. The CDR3 has 15 amino acids. From germline, CDR1 is SGHTA and CDR2 FQGNSA.

This clone has just one count. The junction shows a germline mismatch at one end, possibly a read error. The V gene is TRBV3-1 (or the pseudogene TRBV3-2), the J gene TRBJ1-2; weak D call: TRBD1 (6 bases). Germline CDR1 and CDR2: LGHDT and YNNKEL (reference sequence). The CDR3 has 14 residues. CDR3 protein: CASSMRTRGEQLYF. Written as DNA, the CDR3 is TGTGCCAGCAGCATGAGAACCAGGGGAGAACAACTTTACTTC.

V usage is TRBV4-2 and J usage is TRBJ1-2, with D possibly TRBD1 on 5 matching bases. V lost 0 bases and J 5 bases, leaving 16 bases between the germline ends. The CDR3 is made up of 16 amino acids. Germline values: CDR1 LGHNA, CDR2 YNFKEQ. CDR3 in DNA: TGTGCCAGCAGCCAAGATGTAGGAGACAGCAATTATGGCTACACCTTC. As protein: CASSQDVGDSNYGYTF.

The rearrangement links TRBV5-1 to TRBJ1-1; no definite D call. Germline values: CDR1 SGHRS, CDR2 YFSETQ. This CDR3 has 14 amino acids. V gave up 3 bases and J gave up 1 base, with 10 bases separating them. CDR3 coding DNA: TGCGCCAGCAGCTCGAGGCCGGGGAACACTGAAGCTTTCTTT. This translates into CASSSRPGNTEAFF.